Included here is one TCR beta chain sequence, with context. The sample originates from a study of PD-L1 blockade in urothelial cancer. Study in general: Between 0 and 3 chemotherapy regimens preceded treatment for each patient.

The V end lost 8 bases, the J end lost 3 bases, and 7 bases lay between the germline ends. The CDR3 loop spans 12 amino acids. Looked up from germline, CDR1 is LNHDA and CDR2 is SQIVND (reference sequence). Time point reported: pretreatment peripheral blood. TCRdb keeps only in-frame clones here, not all; method: immunoSEQ multiplex PCR. The data show tens of thousands of clones, 85% seen once. This TCR came from a man in his 70s with urothelial cancer. The gene calls are TRBV19 and TRBJ2-2; D is unresolved. The starting material was PBMCs, obtained around atezolizumab (anti-PD-L1) treatment. In DNA, the CDR3 is TGTGCCAGTTCGGTTTACACCGGGGAGCTGTTTTTT. This codes for CASSVYTGELFF.